The 23 T cell receptor beta chains given below trace back to one sample, sequenced in a study of T cell responses to AZD1222 COVID-19 vaccine. Measured with immunoSEQ multiplex PCR; TCRdb has only the in-frame clones, and not every one. The table lists fewer than 180,000 clones, 94% of them singletons. The sample in question was peripheral blood, obtained on day 0 of AZD1222 vaccination. These receptors were taken from an adult in good health.

The V gene is TRBV2, the J gene TRBJ2-1; no firm D call. V was clipped by 2 bases and J by 4 bases, with 6 bases between them. Germline CDR1 and CDR2: SNHLY and FYNNEI. This CDR3 is built from 13 residues. The DNA for the CDR3 is TGTGCCAGCAGTGAATTTGTATACAATGAGCAGTTCTTC. This gives the protein CASSEFVYNEQFF.

The gene calls are TRBV28 and TRBJ1-3; D might be TRBD1 (6 bases). V shed 10 bases and J shed 4 bases, with 11 bases lying between them. This CDR3 comprises 12 residues. Germline CDR1 is MDHEN and CDR2 is SYDVKM. The CDR3 DNA reads TGTGCCATCGGGACACCAGGAAACACCATATATTTT. It codes for CAIGTPGNTIYF. Filled out from reference TRBV28 and TRBJ1-3, the complete variable domain reads DVKVTQSSRYLVKRTGEKVFLECVQDMDHENMFWYRQDPGLGLRLIYFSYDVKMKEKGDIPEGYSVSREKKERFSLILESASTNQTSMYLCAIGTPGNTIYFGEGSWLTVV.

The chain links TRBV5-4 to TRBJ1-2; the D gene is possibly TRBD1 (5 bases). The CDR3 has 13 amino acids. Trimming removed 4 bases at V and 7 bases at J, with 14 bases between. Germline V lookup: CDR1 SGHNT, CDR2 YYREEE (reference sequence). The CDR3 coding sequence is TGTGCCAGCAGCCCGGACATCATTGGTGGCTACACCTTC. Amino acid sequence: CASSPDIIGGYTF.

This clone was picked up one time. The genes are TRBV7-9 and TRBJ1-2, with D unresolved. Trimming took 7 bases from V and 7 from J, leaving 19 bases between them. The germline V gene encodes CDR1 SEHNR and CDR2 FQNEAQ (reference sequence). This CDR3 is 14 amino acids long. The CDR3 loop reads CASTLVGGRGGYTF. The CDR3 coding sequence is TGTGCCAGCACCCTTGTTGGAGGGCGGGGTGGCTACACCTTC.

V is TRBV29-1 and J is TRBJ1-5; a possible D gene is TRBD1 (6 bases). V gave up 5 bases and J gave up 6 bases, with 14 bases separating them. The germline V gene encodes CDR1 SQVTM and CDR2 ANQGSEA. The CDR3 runs 13 residues. This CDR3 is CSVSTGRTQPQHF. CDR3 bases: TGCAGCGTTTCGACAGGCCGTACTCAGCCCCAGCATTTT.

The V call is TRBV5-4, the J call TRBJ2-3; 13 bases are shared with TRBD2. V dropped 4 bases and J dropped 2; count of bases not matched to a gene: 4. The CDR3 sequence is 16 residues long. Per the germline V gene, CDR1 is SGHNT and CDR2 is YYREEE (reference sequence). The CDR3 region has the DNA TGTGCCAGCAGCCTAGGACTAGCGGGGGCCACAGATACGCAGTATTTT. Its protein product is CASSLGLAGATDTQYF.

CDR3 DNA sequence: TGTGCCAGCTCAACAGGGCAGGCCGCTAATGAAAAACTGTTTTTT. Residues: CASSTGQAANEKLFF. J is TRBJ1-4 and V is TRBV18, with D possibly being TRBD1 (6 bases). CDR1 KGHSH and CDR2 LQKENI come from the germline V gene. V was pared by 5 bases and J by 3 bases, with 13 bases between. The CDR3 runs 15 residues.

The V call is TRBV11-3, the J call TRBJ1-5; D call uncertain. Trimming cost V 5 bases and J 0 bases, with 14 bases left between them. CDR3 length: 16 residues. CDR1 SGHNT and CDR2 YENEEA come from the germline V gene. Here the CDR3 reads CASSRDGPYSNQPQHF. DNA of the CDR3: TGTGCCAGCAGCCGAGACGGACCTTATAGCAATCAGCCCCAGCATTTT.

The CDR3 DNA follows: TGTGCCAGCAGTTACGACTACCCCTCCACCGGGGAGCTGTTTTTT. It translates to CASSYDYPSTGELFF. The rearrangement joins TRBV27 to TRBJ2-2; a possible D gene is TRBD2 (5 bases). V lost 4 bases and J lost 4, with 13 bases in between. Germline CDR1 and CDR2: MNHEY and SMNVEV (reference sequence). This CDR3 has 15 residues.

This chain uses TRBV5-6 with TRBJ2-7, with TRBD1 identical over 9 bases. This CDR3 comprises 13 residues. Germline-derived CDR1 and CDR2 are SGHDT and YYEEEE. Trimming took 5 bases from V and 3 from J; bases not matched to a gene: 3. CDR3 loop: CASSMTGGYEQYV. DNA of the CDR3: TGTGCCAGCAGTATGACAGGGGGCTACGAGCAGTACGTC.

This clone was counted a single time. The rearrangement joins TRBV4-1 to TRBJ1-4, with TRBD1 identical over 9 bases. The CDR3 spans 16 residues. V trimming: 4 bases; J trimming: 5 bases; junction bases outside the gene matches: 8. Germline values: CDR1 MGHRA, CDR2 YSYEKL. The CDR3 nucleotides read TGCGCCAGCAGCCCGGCCCTGACAGGGGGGAATGAAAAACTGTTTTTT. Amino acids: CASSPALTGGNEKLFF.

The CDR3 DNA reads as TGCGCCAGCAGCCGAGGGGGACAGGGGGATTTCGGGGAGCTGTTTTTT. Translating gives CASSRGGQGDFGELFF. The chain uses TRBV4-1 and TRBJ2-2; 11 bases line up with TRBD1. The CDR3 runs to 16 residues. J gave up 7 bases and V 4 bases, and 8 bases lay outside the gene matches. The germline V gene has CDR1 MGHRA and CDR2 YSYEKL.

This chain joins TRBV4-1 and TRBJ1-3, with D maybe TRBD1 (6 bases). Germline V gene data show CDR1 as MGHRA and CDR2 as YSYEKL. Trimming removed 0 bases from V and 6 bases from J, with 12 bases in between. CDR3 size: 15 residues. As DNA, the CDR3 is TGCGCCAGCAGCCAAGAACAGGGCCAGAAAAACACCATATATTTT. This gives the protein CASSQEQGQKNTIYF.

V usage is TRBV5-1 and J usage is TRBJ2-6; tentative D call: TRBD2 (6 bases). Germline loops: CDR1 SGHRS, CDR2 YFSETQ. The length of the CDR3 is 15 residues. The V end lost 4 bases, the J end lost 2 bases, and 10 bases lay between the germline ends. The CDR3 protein is CASSTGTAGANVLTF. CDR3 bases: TGCGCCAGCAGCACCGGGACTGCTGGGGCCAACGTCCTGACTTTC.

The chain joins TRBV6-5 to TRBJ2-5, with 7 bases aligning to TRBD2. The CDR3 has 15 residues. V was pared by 1 base and J by 4 bases, with 6 bases of the junction left unmatched. Per the germline V gene, CDR1 is MNHEY and CDR2 is SVGAGI. This chain's CDR3 is CASSYWLGGGETQYF. The CDR3, as DNA: TGTGCCAGCAGTTACTGGCTCGGCGGGGGAGAGACCCAGTACTTC.

V is TRBV15 and J is TRBJ1-3; no definite D call. The CDR3 consists of 17 residues. CDR1 is LNHNV and CDR2 is YYDKDF in the germline V gene (reference sequence). Trimming took off 0 bases at V and 0 bases at J, with 12 bases between the two ends. The CDR3 is CATSRDHSSSSGNTIYF. CDR3 nucleotides: TGTGCCACCAGCAGAGATCACAGCTCCAGCTCTGGAAACACCATATATTTT.

This chain links TRBV20-1 with TRBJ1-2; D is perhaps TRBD1 (5 bases). Trimming took off 3 bases at V and 4 bases at J, with 18 bases between the two ends. CDR3 length: 15 amino acids. Per germline, CDR1 DFQATT and CDR2 SNEGSKA (reference sequence). The CDR3 loop reads CSASSPGLVTYGYTF. The CDR3 DNA is TGCAGTGCTAGTTCGCCAGGGCTGGTTACCTATGGCTACACCTTC.

This rearrangement joins TRBV3-1 (or the pseudogene TRBV3-2) to TRBJ1-6; D ambiguous. Trimming pared 1 base from V and 11 bases from J, leaving 6 bases between. In germline, CDR1 is LGHDT, CDR2 YNNKEL (reference sequence). The CDR3 spans 12 residues. The CDR3 nucleotides read TGTGCCAGCAGCCAAGCCGGACCACCCCTCCACTTT. Translation gives CASSQAGPPLHF.

The chain uses TRBV5-1 and TRBJ1-2; possibly TRBD1 for D (5 bases). The germline CDR1 and CDR2 sequences are SGHRS and YFSETQ. This CDR3 has 16 amino acids. Trimming removed 0 bases from V and 5 bases from J, with 17 bases in between. CDR3 DNA sequence: TGCGCCAGCAGCTTGGACAGGCCACAAGCCTCATATGGCTACACCTTC. Amino acids: CASSLDRPQASYGYTF.

In regard to this clone: Other DNA sequences in the sample encode the same CDR3. This chain connects TRBV5-1 to TRBJ1-2; 8 nucleotides agree with TRBD1. Per germline, CDR1 SGHRS and CDR2 YFSETQ. The V and J ends lost 2 bases and 4 bases, in that order; junction bases with no gene match: 1. The CDR3 has 13 amino acids. CDR3 sequence reads: CASSFDRGYGYTF. Here the CDR3 DNA reads TGCGCCAGCAGCTTCGACAGGGGCTATGGCTACACCTTC.

Only a few counts were recorded for this clone. The chain's CDR3 is CASSGLRGQNTGELFF. The CDR3 DNA sequence: TGCGCCAGCAGTGGGTTGCGGGGCCAGAACACCGGGGAGCTGTTTTTT. The chain joins TRBV10-1 to TRBJ2-2, with a possible D match to TRBD2 (6 bases). Germline V gives CDR1 WNHNN, CDR2 SYGVQD (reference sequence). The CDR3 spans 16 residues. Trimming removed 4 bases at V and 1 base at J, with 13 bases between.

The chain uses TRBV4-1 and TRBJ2-2, with D perhaps matching TRBD2 (5 bases). Germline V gene lookup returns CDR1 MGHRA and CDR2 YSYEKL. Trimming took off 3 bases at V and 6 bases at J, with 11 bases between the two ends. The CDR3 is 14 amino acids. Here the CDR3 reads CASSHGVRAGELFF. CDR3 bases: TGCGCCAGCAGCCACGGGGTAAGGGCCGGGGAGCTGTTTTTT.

V is TRBV19 and J is TRBJ2-3; D is perhaps TRBD2 (5 bases). Germline V gives CDR1 LNHDA, CDR2 SQIVND (reference sequence). This CDR3 contains 17 residues. Trimming took off 2 bases at V and 2 bases at J, with 17 bases between the two ends. The CDR3 sequence: CASSISQPRAITDTQYF. CDR3 nucleotide sequence: TGTGCCAGTAGTATAAGTCAACCGAGGGCCATCACAGATACGCAGTATTTT.